The present TCR beta chain was sequenced within a study of monozygotic twins with inflammatory bowel disease. Template-switch reactions added UMIs with a 6-nucleotide sample barcode. TCRdb reanalyzed the 5' RACE reads and collapses them to one entry per CDR3 protein, without DNA. This repertoire includes approximately 400,000 distinct CDR3 sequences. General study points: Those with IBD had lower TCRbeta diversity (inverse Simpson) than their healthy co-twins did. IBD patients, compared with healthy twins, shared fewer clonotypes with others (especially with disease activity).

In regard to this clonotype: What it binds is unknown.

The CDR3 contains 17 residues. Germline lookup yields CDR1 SGHTA and CDR2 FQGNSA. This receptor was taken from a human donor with ulcerative colitis or Crohn's disease, or a healthy co-twin of an affected twin (not recorded which). What was sequenced was blood. The chain employs TRBV7-2 and TRBJ2-2; TCRdb reports TRBD2, a call that lacks DNA to check it against. This CDR3 is CASSLRLAARNTGELFF.